This TCR beta chain originates from a study of T cells after yellow fever vaccination. Overall study findings and caveats: Clones from primary vaccination mostly reappeared after the booster (over 95% CD4, around 90% CD8).

The sample holds a few counts of this clonotype. Its antigen is still unknown. TCR cDNA was made by 5'RACE template switching, adding a universal primer site and UMIs. One entry per CDR3 protein, called by TCRdb with MiXCR from the 5' RACE reads. The table has around 200,000 distinct CDR3 sequences, about 11% seen once. The sequence derives from a man in his late teens or twenties who received the YFV17D yellow fever vaccine. The specimen comprised CD8+ T cells sorted from PBMCs, sampled 15 days after the yellow fever booster vaccination.

As DNA, the CDR3 is TGTGCCAGCAGCTTAGGCGCCAGGGGCACAGATACGCAGTATTTT. Translating it yields CASSLGARGTDTQYF. V is TRBV7-3 and J is TRBJ2-3; D is possibly TRBD1 (5 bases). In germline, CDR1 is SGHTA, CDR2 FQGTGA. The V gene lost 2 bases and the J gene lost 1 base, with 10 bases spanning the gap. The CDR3 contains 15 residues.